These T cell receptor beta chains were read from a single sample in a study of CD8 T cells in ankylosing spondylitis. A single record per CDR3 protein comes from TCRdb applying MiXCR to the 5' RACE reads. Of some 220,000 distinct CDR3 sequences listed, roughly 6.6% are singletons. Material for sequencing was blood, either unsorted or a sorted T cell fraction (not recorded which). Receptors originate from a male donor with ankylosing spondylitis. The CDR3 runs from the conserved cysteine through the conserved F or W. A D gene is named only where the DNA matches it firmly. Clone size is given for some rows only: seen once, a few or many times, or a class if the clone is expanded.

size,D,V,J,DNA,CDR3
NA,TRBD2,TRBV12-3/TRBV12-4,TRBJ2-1,TGTGCCAGCCAAGGACTAGCGGGAGGGCATGAGCAGTTCTTC,CASQGLAGGHEQFF
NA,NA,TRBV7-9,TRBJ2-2,TGTGCCAGCAGCTTAGTTGCGAGAACCCCCGGGGAGCTGTTTTTT,CASSLVARTPGELFF
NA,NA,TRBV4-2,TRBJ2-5,TGTGCCAGCAGCCAAGGGGGGGGGCGCGTGGAGACCCAGTACTTC,CASSQGGGRVETQYF
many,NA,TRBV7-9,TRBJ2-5,TGTGCCAGCAGCAACCGACTGGCGCAACAAGAGACCCAGTACTTC,CASSNRLAQQETQYF
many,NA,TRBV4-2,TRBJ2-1,TGTGCCAGCAGCCAAGATCGTAGGGCCCCCTACAATGAGCAGTTCTTC,CASSQDRRAPYNEQFF
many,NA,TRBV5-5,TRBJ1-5,TGTGCCAGCAGCCCCTTGGTTTATCAGCCCCAGCATTTT,CASSPLVYQPQHF
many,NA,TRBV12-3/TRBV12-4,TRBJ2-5,TGTGCCAGCAGTTTAGTCGGCTTACAAGAGACCCAGTACTTC,CASSLVGLQETQYF
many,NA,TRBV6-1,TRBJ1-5,TGTGCCAGCAGTGAATCCCGCAATCAGCCCCAGCATTTT,CASSESRNQPQHF
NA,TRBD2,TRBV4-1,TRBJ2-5,TGCGCCAGCAGCCAAGGACCCCGACTAGCGGCGTACCAAGAGACCCAGTACTTC,CASSQGPRLAAYQETQYF
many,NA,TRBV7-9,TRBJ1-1,TGTGCCAGCAGCTCCCAGGGTGGTGAAACTGAAGCTTTCTTT,CASSSQGGETEAFF
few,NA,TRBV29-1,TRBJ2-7,TGCAGCGTTGAAGATCCTATCGGACAGTACTTC,CSVEDPIGQYF
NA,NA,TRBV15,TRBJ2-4,TGTGGCACCAGCATTAGGGGAGGCAAAAACATTCAGTACTTC,CGTSIRGGKNIQYF
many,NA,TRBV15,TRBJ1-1,TGTGCCACCAGCAAGCGGACGGACACTGAAGCTTTCTTT,CATSKRTDTEAFF
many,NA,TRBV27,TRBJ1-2,TGTGCCAGCAGTTTATCGTGGGGTAGCTATGGCTACACCTTC,CASSLSWGSYGYTF
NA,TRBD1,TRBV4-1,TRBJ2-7,TGCGCCAGCAGCCAAGAGAGGACAGGGTTCCGCGAGCAGTACTTC,CASSQERTGFREQYF
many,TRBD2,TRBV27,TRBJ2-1,TGTGCCAGCAGTCCACCCCTCGGGAGGGGTCAGAATGAGCAGTTCTTC,CASSPPLGRGQNEQFF
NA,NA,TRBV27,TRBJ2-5,TGTGCCAGCAGAAACTTCTACACGGTTCTTCCCAAAGAGACCCAGTACTTC,CASRNFYTVLPKETQYF
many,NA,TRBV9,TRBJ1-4,TGTGCCAGCAGCGTCGCCCAGGGATATAATGAAAAACTGTTTTTT,CASSVAQGYNEKLFF
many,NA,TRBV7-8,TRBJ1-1,TGTGCCAGCAGCCCACCGGGAGACACTGAAGCTTTCTTT,CASSPPGDTEAFF
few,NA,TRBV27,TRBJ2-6,TGTGCCAGCAGTTTTGACTATGCTGGGGCCAACGTCCTGACTTTC,CASSFDYAGANVLTF
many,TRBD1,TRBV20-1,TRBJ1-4,TGCAGTGCTAGAGAGGGACAGGGGTTATACGAAAAACTGTTTTTT,CSAREGQGLYEKLFF
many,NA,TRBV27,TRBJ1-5,TGTGCCAGCAGCCTCAGCGGGGGCCCTAGCAATCAGCCCCAGCATTTT,CASSLSGGPSNQPQHF
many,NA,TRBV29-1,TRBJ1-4,TGCAGCGTAGCCGGGACCGAGGGGAAGGAAGAAAAACTGTTTTTT,CSVAGTEGKEEKLFF
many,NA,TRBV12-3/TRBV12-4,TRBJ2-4,TGTGCCAGCAGTGGGACCCTGGTACCAGCGACAGCAAACATTCAGTACTTC,CASSGTLVPATANIQYF
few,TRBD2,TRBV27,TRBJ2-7,TGTGCCAGCTCCTATGGCCGGGGGGCCTACGAGCAGTACTTC,CASSYGRGAYEQYF
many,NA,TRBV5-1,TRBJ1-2,TGCGCCAGCAGGATACACCTTAACTATGGCTACACCTTC,CASRIHLNYGYTF
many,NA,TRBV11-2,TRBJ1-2,TGTGCCAGCAGCTTAGGGAGGGCAGGCGGCTACACCTTC,CASSLGRAGGYTF
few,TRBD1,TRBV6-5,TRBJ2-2,TGTGCCAGCAGTTACAGGGGGCTGAACACCGGGGAGCTGTTTTTT,CASSYRGLNTGELFF
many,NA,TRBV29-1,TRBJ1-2,TGCAGCGTTGGTTCTTATCGGGGGTCGTCGGGCTACACCTTC,CSVGSYRGSSGYTF
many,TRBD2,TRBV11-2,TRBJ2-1,TGTGCCAGCAGGACTAGCGGGGTTAATGAGCAGTTCTTC,CASRTSGVNEQFF
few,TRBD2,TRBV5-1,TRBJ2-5,TGCGCCAGCAGCTTGGCCATGGGGACTAGGGGCCAAGAGACCCAGTACTTC,CASSLAMGTRGQETQYF
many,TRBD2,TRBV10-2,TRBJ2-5,TGCGCCAGCGGCCCCGGACTAGCGGGAGGAGAGACCCAGTACTTC,CASGPGLAGGETQYF
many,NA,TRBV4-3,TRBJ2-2,TGCGCCAGCAGCCACCTTCTTAGGGGTCCGAACACCGGGGAGCTGTTTTTT,CASSHLLRGPNTGELFF
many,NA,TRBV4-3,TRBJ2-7,TGCGCCAGCAGCCAAGATCAGGGGTGGGAGCAGTACTTC,CASSQDQGWEQYF
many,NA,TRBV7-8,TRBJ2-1,TGTGCCAGCAGCCCCAACCCTCTGAGCGTCGATGAGCAGTTCTTC,CASSPNPLSVDEQFF